This is a list of T cell receptor beta chains from one sample in a study of CD8 T cells in ankylosing spondylitis. TCRdb re-called the 5' RACE reads with MiXCR, one entry per CDR3 protein. This sample has 200,000 to 300,000 distinct CDR3 sequences, with about 10% found just once. The specimen sequenced was blood, either unsorted or a sorted T cell fraction (not recorded which). The receptor source for this set is a male donor with ankylosing spondylitis or in good health (not recorded which). The CDR3 runs from the conserved cysteine through the conserved F or W. The order of the fields is clone size, D gene, CDR3 length, J gene, V gene, CDR3 DNA, CDR3 protein. The D gene is left open where the match is weak. Part of the rows lack a size; the others show once, few, many or a class for expanded clones.

many,NA,14,TRBJ2-1,TRBV6-5,TGTGCCAGCAGTTACGTTCCGGGACTCCCCGCCCCGTTCTTC,CASSYVPGLPAPFF
few,TRBD2,15,TRBJ2-3,TRBV7-6,TGTGCCAGCAGGGTGAGCGGGAGTTCGATAGATACGCAGTATTTT,CASRVSGSSIDTQYF
NA,NA,15,TRBJ1-4,TRBV5-1,TGCGCCAGCAGCCCTTTTTTACAGGGTGACGAAAAACTGTTTTTT,CASSPFLQGDEKLFF
many,NA,16,TRBJ2-2,TRBV5-1,TGCGCCAGCAGCTTCCGACGGGACGATAGACCCGGGGAGCTGTTTTTT,CASSFRRDDRPGELFF
NA,NA,18,TRBJ1-6,TRBV5-1,TGCGCCAGCAGCTTTTACGCAGGTCCCAACTCCTATAATTCACCCCTCCACTTT,CASSFYAGPNSYNSPLHF
NA,NA,15,TRBJ2-2,TRBV11-2,TGTGCCAGCAGACGACCGGGACGAAGCACCGGGGAGCTGTTTTTT,CASRRPGRSTGELFF
NA,TRBD2,16,TRBJ2-3,TRBV3-1,TGTGCCAGCAGCTTTACGGGGGGGCCCAGCACAGATACGCAGTATTTT,CASSFTGGPSTDTQYF
few,NA,16,TRBJ1-6,TRBV6-5,TGTGCCAGCAGTTACGACTCAAGCTCCTATAATTCACCCCTCCACTTT,CASSYDSSSYNSPLHF
many,NA,12,TRBJ2-7,TRBV29-1,TGCAGCGTTTCTCAGGCCTCCTACGAGCAGTACTTC,CSVSQASYEQYF
NA,NA,15,TRBJ1-6,TRBV7-2,TGTGCCAGCAGCTTATTTGGCGGGGGGTGGTCACCCCTCCACTTT,CASSLFGGGWSPLHF
many,NA,14,TRBJ2-2,TRBV27,TGTGCCAGCAGTTTATATAAGGGGACCGGGGAGCTGTTTTTT,CASSLYKGTGELFF
NA,NA,15,TRBJ2-7,TRBV3-1,TGTGCCAGCAGCCAAGGAGGTAGCCTTCTCTACGAGCAGTACTTC,CASSQGGSLLYEQYF
many,NA,17,TRBJ2-3,TRBV6-1,TGTGCCAGCAGTGAATCGGCCGGGTTGACCCGCACAGATACGCAGTATTTT,CASSESAGLTRTDTQYF